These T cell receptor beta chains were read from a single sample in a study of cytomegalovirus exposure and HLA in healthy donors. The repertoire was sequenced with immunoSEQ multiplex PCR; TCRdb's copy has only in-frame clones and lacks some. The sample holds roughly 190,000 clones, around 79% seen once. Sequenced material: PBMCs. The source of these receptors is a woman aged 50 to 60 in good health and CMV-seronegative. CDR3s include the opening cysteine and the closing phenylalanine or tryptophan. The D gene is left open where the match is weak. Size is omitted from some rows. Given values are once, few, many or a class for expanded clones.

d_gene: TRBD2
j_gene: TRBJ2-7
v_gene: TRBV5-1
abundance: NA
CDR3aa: CASSLDSRGAPGEQYF
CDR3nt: TGCGCCAGCAGCTTGGATTCGCGGGGGGCCCCCGGCGAGCAGTACTTC

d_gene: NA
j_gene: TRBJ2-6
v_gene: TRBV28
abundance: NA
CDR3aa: CASSWRAGANVLTF
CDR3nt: TGTGCCAGCAGTTGGAGGGCTGGGGCCAACGTCCTGACTTTC

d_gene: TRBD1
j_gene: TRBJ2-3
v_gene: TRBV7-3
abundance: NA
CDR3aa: CASSRQQGTDTQYF
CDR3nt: TGTGCCAGCAGCCGCCAACAGGGGACAGATACGCAGTATTTT

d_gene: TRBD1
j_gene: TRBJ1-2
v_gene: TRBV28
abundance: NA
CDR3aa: CASSLHATGGSGYTF
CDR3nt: TGTGCCAGCAGTCTCCATGCGACAGGGGGCAGTGGCTACACCTTC

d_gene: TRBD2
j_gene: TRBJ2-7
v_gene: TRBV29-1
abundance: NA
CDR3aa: CSVQTPQGSGISYEQYF
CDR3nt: TGCAGCGTTCAAACCCCCCAGGGCAGCGGGATATCCTACGAGCAGTACTTC

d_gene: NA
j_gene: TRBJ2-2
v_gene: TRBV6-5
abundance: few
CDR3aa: CASSYSPGAELFF
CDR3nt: TGTGCCAGCAGTTACTCCCCGGGAGCGGAGCTGTTTTTT

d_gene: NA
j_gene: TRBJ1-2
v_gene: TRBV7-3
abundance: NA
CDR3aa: CASSLGNRDWDGYTF
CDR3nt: TGTGCCAGCAGCTTGGGCAACCGGGACTGGGATGGCTACACCTTC

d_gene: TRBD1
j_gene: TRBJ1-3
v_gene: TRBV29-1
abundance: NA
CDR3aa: CSVSTGDGVDTIYF
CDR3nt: TGCAGCGTTTCAACAGGGGACGGCGTTGACACCATATATTTT

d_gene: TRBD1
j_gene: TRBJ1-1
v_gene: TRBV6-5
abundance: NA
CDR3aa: CASHRTGASSTEAFF
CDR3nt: TGTGCCAGCCACAGGACAGGGGCATCAAGCACTGAAGCTTTCTTT

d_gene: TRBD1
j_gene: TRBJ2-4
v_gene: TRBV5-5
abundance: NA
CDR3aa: CASSSEQGPRIQYF
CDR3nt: TGTGCCAGCAGCTCGGAACAGGGGCCACGCATTCAGTACTTC

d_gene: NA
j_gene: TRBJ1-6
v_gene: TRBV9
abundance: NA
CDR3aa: CASSVQGTNSPLHF
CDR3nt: TGTGCCAGCAGCGTCCAGGGAACTAATTCACCCCTCCACTTT

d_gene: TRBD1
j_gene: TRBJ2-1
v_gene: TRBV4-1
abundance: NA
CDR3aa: CASSQWGPGTADNEQFF
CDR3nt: TGCGCCAGCAGCCAATGGGGGCCCGGGACAGCAGACAATGAGCAGTTCTTC

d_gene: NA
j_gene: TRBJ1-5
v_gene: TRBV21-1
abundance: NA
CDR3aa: CASSKGTRVWQPQHF
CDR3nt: TGTGCCAGCAGCAAAGGTACGAGGGTGTGGCAGCCCCAGCATTTT

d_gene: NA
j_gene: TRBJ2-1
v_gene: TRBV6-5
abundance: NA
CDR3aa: CATDSPAGKQFF
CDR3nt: TGTGCCACCGATTCCCCGGCAGGAAAGCAGTTCTTC

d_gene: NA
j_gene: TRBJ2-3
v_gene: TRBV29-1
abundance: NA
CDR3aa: CSVQELESTDTQYF
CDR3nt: TGCAGCGTGCAAGAGCTAGAAAGCACAGATACGCAGTATTTT

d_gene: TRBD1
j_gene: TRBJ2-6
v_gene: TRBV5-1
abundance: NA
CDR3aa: CASSSGQAIRSGANVLTF
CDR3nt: TGCGCCAGCAGCTCGGGACAGGCAATCCGCTCTGGGGCCAACGTCCTGACTTTC

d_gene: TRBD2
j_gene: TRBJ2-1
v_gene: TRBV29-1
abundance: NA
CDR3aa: CSVEDQGSGRLNEQFF
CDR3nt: TGCAGCGTTGAAGATCAAGGTAGCGGGAGGCTGAATGAGCAGTTCTTC

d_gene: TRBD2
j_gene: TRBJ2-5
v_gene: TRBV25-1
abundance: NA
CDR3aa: CASSEKRGIQETQYF
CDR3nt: TGTGCCAGCAGTGAAAAGCGGGGGATTCAAGAGACCCAGTACTTC

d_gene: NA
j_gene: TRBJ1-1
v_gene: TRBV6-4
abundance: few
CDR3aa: CASSATGTNTEAFF
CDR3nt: TGTGCCAGCAGTGCGACAGGAACGAACACTGAAGCTTTCTTT

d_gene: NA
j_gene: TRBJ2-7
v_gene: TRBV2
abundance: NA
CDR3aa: CASSLITGLEQYF
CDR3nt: TGTGCCAGCAGTTTAATAACAGGGTTAGAGCAGTACTTC

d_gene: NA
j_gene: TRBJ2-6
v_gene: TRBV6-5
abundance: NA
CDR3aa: CASSQRGSGANVLTF
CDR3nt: TGTGCCAGCAGCCAACGGGGCTCTGGGGCCAACGTCCTGACTTTC

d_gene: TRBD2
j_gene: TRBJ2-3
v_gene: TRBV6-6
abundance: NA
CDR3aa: CASRSKGRGEADTQYF
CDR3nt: TGTGCCAGCAGATCCAAAGGGCGGGGGGAAGCAGATACGCAGTATTTT

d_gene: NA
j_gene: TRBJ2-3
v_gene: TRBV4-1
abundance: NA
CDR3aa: CASSQVGPPGGDTQYF
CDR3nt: TGCGCCAGCAGCCAAGTGGGGCCGCCTGGTGGGGATACGCAGTATTTT

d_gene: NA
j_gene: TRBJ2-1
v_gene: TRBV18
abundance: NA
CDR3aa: CASSPPTSPTNNEQFF
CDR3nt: TGTGCCAGCTCACCACCAACTAGCCCAACCAACAATGAGCAGTTCTTC

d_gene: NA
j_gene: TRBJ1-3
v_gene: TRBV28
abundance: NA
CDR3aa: CASSFPLRGGSGNTIYF
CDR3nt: TGTGCCAGCAGTTTCCCGCTTAGAGGGGGATCTGGAAACACCATATATTTT

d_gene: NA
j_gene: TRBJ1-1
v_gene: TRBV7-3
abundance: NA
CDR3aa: CASSLISETEAFF
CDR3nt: TGTGCCAGCAGCTTAATATCAGAAACTGAAGCTTTCTTT

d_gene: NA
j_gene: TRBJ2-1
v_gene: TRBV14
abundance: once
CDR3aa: CASSQEYRYNEQFF
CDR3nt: TGTGCCAGCAGCCAAGAGTACAGATACAATGAGCAGTTCTTC

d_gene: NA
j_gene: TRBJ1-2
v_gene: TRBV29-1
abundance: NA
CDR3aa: CSVGSGNYGYTF
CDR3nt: TGCAGCGTTGGGAGCGGTAACTATGGCTACACCTTC

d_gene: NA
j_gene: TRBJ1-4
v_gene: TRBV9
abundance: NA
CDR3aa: CASSASGLVGEKLFF
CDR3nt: TGTGCCAGCAGCGCCTCAGGGTTAGTAGGAGAAAAACTGTTTTTT

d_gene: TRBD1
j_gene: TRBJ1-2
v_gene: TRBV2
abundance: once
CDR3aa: CATHKEGASYGYTF
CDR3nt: TGTGCCACCCACAAAGAGGGGGCGAGCTATGGCTACACCTTC

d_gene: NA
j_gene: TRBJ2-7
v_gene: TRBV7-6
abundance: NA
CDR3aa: CASSPRTVSSYEQYF
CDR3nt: TGTGCCAGCAGCCCAAGGACAGTGTCCTCCTACGAGCAGTACTTC

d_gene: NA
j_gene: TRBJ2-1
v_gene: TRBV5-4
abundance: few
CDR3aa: CASSLLLTPLSYNEQFF
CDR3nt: TGTGCCAGCAGTCTTCTATTGACACCGCTCTCCTACAATGAGCAGTTCTTC

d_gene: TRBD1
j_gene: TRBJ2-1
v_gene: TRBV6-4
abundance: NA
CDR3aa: CASSSGGNEQFF
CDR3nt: TGTGCCAGCAGCTCAGGGGGCAATGAGCAGTTCTTC

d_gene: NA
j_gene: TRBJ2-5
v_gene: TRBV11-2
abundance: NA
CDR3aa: CASSSGANYPETQYF
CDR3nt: TGTGCCAGCAGCTCAGGGGCCAACTATCCAGAGACCCAGTACTTC

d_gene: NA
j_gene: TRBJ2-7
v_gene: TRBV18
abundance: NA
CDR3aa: CASSPLGAGSYEQYF
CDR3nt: TGTGCCAGCTCACCACTGGGGGCAGGATCCTACGAGCAGTACTTC

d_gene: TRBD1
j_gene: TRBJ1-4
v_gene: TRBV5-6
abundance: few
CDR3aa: CASSLAGTGSEKLFF
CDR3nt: TGTGCCAGCAGCTTGGCCGGGACAGGGAGCGAAAAACTGTTTTTT

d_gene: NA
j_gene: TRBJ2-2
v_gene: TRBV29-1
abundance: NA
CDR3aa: CSVGGPTGELFF
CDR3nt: TGCAGCGTCGGGGGTCCGACCGGGGAGCTGTTTTTT

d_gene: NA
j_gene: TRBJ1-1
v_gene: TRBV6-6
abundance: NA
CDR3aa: CASSYPAGGFNTEAFF
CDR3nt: TGTGCCAGCAGTTACCCGGCGGGGGGTTTTAACACTGAAGCTTTCTTT

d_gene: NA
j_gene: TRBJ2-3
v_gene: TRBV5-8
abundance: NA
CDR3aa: CASSSTAGPSTDTQYF
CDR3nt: TGTGCCAGCAGCTCTACAGCGGGCCCTAGCACAGATACGCAGTATTTT

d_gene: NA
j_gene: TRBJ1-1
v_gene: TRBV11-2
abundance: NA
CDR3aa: CASSPLRGATNTEAFF
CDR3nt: TGTGCCAGCAGCCCCCTCCGGGGGGCGACGAACACTGAAGCTTTCTTT

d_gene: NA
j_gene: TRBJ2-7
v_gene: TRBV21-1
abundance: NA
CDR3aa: CASSHGRVTGVWTYEQYF
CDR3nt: TGTGCCAGCAGCCACGGCAGGGTGACGGGGGTTTGGACCTACGAGCAGTACTTC

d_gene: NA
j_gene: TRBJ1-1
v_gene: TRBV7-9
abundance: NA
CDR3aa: CASSLMDTGDEAFF
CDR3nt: TGTGCCAGCAGCCTTATGGACACTGGGGATGAAGCTTTCTTT

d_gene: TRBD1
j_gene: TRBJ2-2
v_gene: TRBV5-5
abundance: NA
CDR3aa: CASSKGQGYTGELFF
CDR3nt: TGTGCCAGCAGCAAAGGACAGGGGTACACCGGGGAGCTGTTTTTT

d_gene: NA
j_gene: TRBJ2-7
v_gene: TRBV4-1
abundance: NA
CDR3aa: CASSLQDSSYEQYF
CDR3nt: TGCGCCAGCAGCCTCCAAGACAGTTCCTACGAGCAGTACTTC

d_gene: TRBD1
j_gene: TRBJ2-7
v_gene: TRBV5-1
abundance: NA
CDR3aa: CASSLGTGIEQYF
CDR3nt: TGCGCCAGCAGCTTGGGGACAGGGATCGAGCAGTACTTC